This T cell receptor beta chain is drawn from a study of control samples from healthy donors and cancer patients. TCRdb's table, derived via immunoSEQ multiplex PCR, lists solely in-frame clones and lacks some. This table has some 190,000 clones, 91% appearing once. This CDR3 is built from 14 residues. Germline CDR1 WSHSY, CDR2 SAAADI. With 2 bases removed from V and 3 bases from J, the gap between germline ends came to 8 bases. The V and J genes are TRBV10-2 and TRBJ1-5; D unclear. Sequenced material: blood. This clonotype was obtained from a man younger than 45 in good health. The CDR3 loop is CASSEPGFNQPQHF. In nucleotides, the CDR3 is TGCGCCAGCAGTGAGCCAGGTTTCAATCAGCCCCAGCATTTT.